Below, 19 T cell receptor beta chains from the same sample are listed, as sequenced in a study of blood T cell repertoires in COVID-19. The protocol was immunoSEQ multiplex PCR, while the TCRdb copy is restricted to in-frame clones and leaves out a portion. The table has 250,000 to 300,000 clones, around 84% seen once. The sequencing sample was made of PBMCs or T cells enriched from blood (not recorded which). These receptors were taken from a woman aged 50 to 60 who had been exposed to COVID-19.

This sequence joins TRBV19 and TRBJ1-4; possibly TRBD1 for D (5 bases). In germline, CDR1 is LNHDA, CDR2 SQIVND (reference sequence). Trimming left V 6 bases short and J 4 bases short, with 15 bases between. CDR3 length equals 15 residues. CDR3 sequence reads: CASRPDQGDNEKLFF. CDR3 nucleotide sequence: TGTGCCAGTAGACCTGACCAGGGCGATAATGAAAAACTGTTTTTT. Variable domain in full (rest from reference TRBV19 and TRBJ1-4): DGGITQSPKYLFRKEGQNVTLSCEQNLNHDAMYWYRQDPGQGLRLIYYSQIVNDFQKGDIAEGYSVSREKKESFPLTVTSAQKNPTAFYLCASRPDQGDNEKLFFGSGTQLSVL.

This clone was found a few times. The rearrangement joins TRBV19 to TRBJ1-1; 11 positions agree with TRBD1. Germline V gene data show CDR1 as LNHDA and CDR2 as SQIVND (reference sequence). J gave up 4 bases and V 5 bases, and 9 bases lay outside the gene matches. The CDR3 consists of 16 residues. The CDR3 coding sequence is TGTGCCAGTAGTCGGGACAGGGGGTATGGGTTCACTGAAGCTTTCTTT. This sequence encodes CASSRDRGYGFTEAFF.

V gene TRBV12-3 or TRBV12-4 combines with J gene TRBJ1-6, with TRBD1 identical over 7 bases. V lost 4 bases and J lost 11; bases outside the gene matches: 5. This CDR3 contains 13 residues. CDR3 sequence reads: CASSSRQGAPLHF. As DNA, the CDR3 is TGTGCCAGCAGTTCAAGACAGGGAGCACCCCTCCACTTT.

The chain uses TRBV24-1 and TRBJ2-1, with D perhaps TRBD2 (6 bases). This CDR3 is built from 15 residues. V lost 5 bases and J lost 2, with 12 bases in between. Germline assignment: CDR1 KGHDR and CDR2 SFDVKD. The CDR3 region is CATSGHGGTYNEQFF. The CDR3 DNA follows: TGTGCCACCAGTGGCCACGGGGGTACCTACAATGAGCAGTTCTTC.

The chain links TRBV27 to TRBJ2-5; 7 bases line up with TRBD2. The CDR3 length is 12 residues. The V and J ends lost 6 bases and 3 bases, in that order; junction bases with no gene match: 1. The germline gives CDR1 MNHEY, CDR2 SMNVEV (reference sequence). The CDR3 DNA follows: TGTGCCAGCAGACGGGGGGAAGAGACCCAGTACTTC. Residues: CASRRGEETQYF.

CDR3 loop: CASSVGTGILRANEKLFF. For the CDR3, the DNA is TGTGCCAGCAGCGTGGGGACAGGGATTTTGCGAGCTAATGAAAAACTGTTTTTT. V usage is TRBV9 and J usage is TRBJ1-4; 9 bases fit TRBD1. Germline values: CDR1 SGDLS, CDR2 YYNGEE. Unmatched junction bases numbered 11, after V lost 2 bases and J lost 3 bases. The CDR3 contains 18 residues.

The chain is built from TRBV5-4 and TRBJ1-2, with 7 bases lining up with TRBD1. The junction had 11 bases not matched to a gene; V was cut back by 5 bases and J by 4 bases. This CDR3 spans 15 amino acids. CDR1 SGHNT and CDR2 YYREEE come from the germline V gene (reference sequence). The CDR3 DNA sequence: TGTGCCAGCAGTCTGGAGGGGGCGGGGACCTATGGCTACACCTTC. Protein product: CASSLEGAGTYGYTF.

This clone was counted a few times. The conserved phenylalanine or tryptophan is not found at the CDR3 terminus, so this likely reflects a read error. The DNA is omitted, as the CDR3 cannot be located on it reliably, and the CDR3 follows TCRdb's listing. The chain links TRBV5-5 to TRBJ1-2. The CDR3 length equals 11 residues, ends included. Germline V gene sequence: CDR1 SGHKS, CDR2 YYEKEE (reference sequence). The CDR3 protein is CASSSGRGAII.

This clone was observed a few times. The chain has TRBV6-5 and TRBJ1-2; D perhaps matches TRBD1 (6 bases). The germline V and J ends were trimmed by 0 bases and 4 bases, with 12 bases remaining between them. Germline CDR1 MNHEY, CDR2 SVGAGI. The CDR3 length is 15 residues. CDR3 coding DNA: TGTGCCAGCAGTTACTCTGGGGGCGCTGGCTATGGCTACACCTTC. This translates into CASSYSGGAGYGYTF.

The V and J genes are TRBV30 and TRBJ2-1; 10 positions match TRBD2. Per the germline V gene, CDR1 is GTSNPN and CDR2 is SVGIG (reference sequence). The CDR3 consists of 15 residues. The J segment lost 9 bases and the V segment lost 3 bases, leaving 11 bases of the junction unmatched. The CDR3: CAWRWLAGAGGEQFF. In nucleotides, the CDR3 is TGTGCCTGGAGGTGGCTAGCGGGGGCCGGGGGTGAGCAGTTCTTC.

The chain uses TRBV28 and TRBJ1-2; weak D call: TRBD1 (5 bases). CDR1 is MDHEN and CDR2 is SYDVKM in the germline V gene. V was clipped by 6 bases and J by 7 bases, with 15 bases between them. The CDR3 has 13 residues. Written as DNA, the CDR3 is TGTGCCAGCAGCTCCGGGGGGGTCTCTGGCTACACCTTC. It yields the protein CASSSGGVSGYTF.

The rearrangement links TRBV7-2 to TRBJ2-3, with 7 bases identical to TRBD2. V shed 1 base and J 0 bases; nucleotides not matched to a gene: 13. The CDR3 runs to 19 residues. Germline loops: CDR1 SGHTA, CDR2 FQGNSA. CDR3 in amino acids: CASSLGWRRGTSSTDTQYF. The DNA for the CDR3 is TGTGCCAGCAGCTTAGGATGGCGGCGGGGGACCTCTAGCACAGATACGCAGTATTTT.

The genes are TRBV7-8 and TRBJ2-1, with 10 positions matching TRBD2. CDR3 length: 17 amino acids. The J segment lost 2 bases and the V segment lost 1 base, leaving 5 bases of the junction unmatched. CDR1 is SGHVS, CDR2 FQNEAQ, per germline. The CDR3 DNA reads TGTGCCAGCAGCTTAGAGGCTAGCGGGGGCCCCTACAATGAGCAGTTCTTC. Translating it yields CASSLEASGGPYNEQFF. The complete variable domain, with remaining parts taken from reference TRBV7-8 and TRBJ2-1, reads GAGVSQSPRYKVAKRGQDVALRCDPISGHVSLFWYQQALGQGPEFLTYFQNEAQLDKSGLPSDRFFAERPEGSVSTLKIQRTQQEDSAVYLCASSLEASGGPYNEQFFGPGTRLTVL.

V and J are TRBV5-1 and TRBJ1-2; TRBD1 matches at 7 bases. This CDR3 has 14 amino acids. Per germline, CDR1 SGHRS and CDR2 YFSETQ. V shed 4 bases, J shed 2 bases, and the junction held 5 bases outside the gene matches. CDR3 residues: CASSPGQTNYGYTF. The CDR3, as DNA: TGCGCCAGCAGCCCGGGACAGACGAACTATGGCTACACCTTC.

This sequence joins TRBV5-4 and TRBJ1-2; no firm D call. V gave up 1 base and J gave up 5 bases, with 9 bases separating them. The CDR3 totals 13 residues. Looked up from germline, CDR1 is SGHNT and CDR2 is YYREEE (reference sequence). The CDR3 region is CASSLRAGYGYTF. CDR3 DNA: TGTGCCAGCAGCTTGCGTGCCGGGTATGGCTACACCTTC.

V and J are TRBV10-3 and TRBJ1-2; 9 bases are a match to TRBD1. Per germline, CDR1 ENHRY and CDR2 SYGVKD. Losses at the gene ends were 2 bases for V and 1 base for J; bases not matched to a gene: 8. The CDR3 runs 17 residues. CDR3 sequence reads: CAISEMRTGDHNYGYTF. The CDR3 DNA follows: TGTGCCATCAGTGAGATGAGGACAGGGGATCATAACTATGGCTACACCTTC.

The chain recombines TRBV11-2 with TRBJ2-5; TRBD1 agrees at 7 bases. Trimming removed 5 bases from V and 5 bases from J; junction bases left unmatched: 14. The CDR3 extends over 16 amino acids. Germline loops: CDR1 SGHAT, CDR2 FQNNGV. The CDR3 DNA follows: TGTGCCAGCAGCCAGGCACAGGGGATTCGGAGGGAGACCCAGTACTTC. This gives the protein CASSQAQGIRRETQYF.

This chain connects TRBV10-3 to TRBJ1-1; no clear D. The CDR3 consists of 16 residues. Per germline, CDR1 ENHRY and CDR2 SYGVKD. V lost 0 bases to trimming and J lost 1 base, with 12 bases between them. CDR3 in amino acids: CAISESGVSENTEAFF. DNA for the CDR3: TGTGCCATCAGTGAGTCCGGGGTAAGCGAGAACACTGAAGCTTTCTTT.

The table lists this clone with a few counts. This rearrangement joins TRBV19 to TRBJ2-2; D gene unclear. The CDR3 is 15 amino acids. From germline, CDR1 is LNHDA and CDR2 SQIVND (reference sequence). Trimming pared 1 base from V and 0 bases from J, leaving 6 bases between. The CDR3 sequence: CASSIALANTGELFF. CDR3 nucleotides: TGTGCCAGTAGTATAGCATTAGCGAACACCGGGGAGCTGTTTTTT.